The subject of this entry is one T cell receptor (beta chain). The CDR3 runs to 16 residues. V shed 6 bases and J shed 0 bases, with 18 bases lying between them. The germline V gene has CDR1 MNHEY and CDR2 SMNVEV (reference sequence). This sample was included in a study of cytomegalovirus exposure and HLA in healthy donors. The PCR made use of 60 Vbeta and 13 Jbeta primers. Only in-frame clones appear in the TCRdb table, and some are missing; sequencing was by immunoSEQ multiplex PCR. Of about 160,000 clones listed, 86% were seen once; the top ten hold under 2%. The specimen was PBMCs. This chain joins TRBV27 and TRBJ2-7; maybe TRBD2 (6 bases). The clonotype was recovered from a young woman in good health and CMV-seronegative. For the CDR3, the DNA is TGTGCCAGCAGCCCGTATTTTGGAGGGAGCTCCTACGAGCAGTACTTC. It is translated as CASSPYFGGSSYEQYF.